This TCR beta chain was documented in a study of identifying expanded T cells in peripheral blood. The length of the CDR3 is 15 residues. V gave up 2 bases and J gave up 2 bases; unmatched junction bases: 8. Germline V lookup: CDR1 GTSNPN, CDR2 SVGIG (reference sequence). The protocol was immunoSEQ multiplex PCR, while the TCRdb copy is restricted to in-frame clones and leaves out a portion. The sample lists some 97,000 clones, 88% occurring once. This clone was seen a single time. The source is a person aged 18-70 years in good health. Sequenced sample: blood. The chain uses TRBV30 and TRBJ2-7, with TRBD1 matching over 8 bases. The CDR3 sequence: CAWSKKQGGPYEQYF. The CDR3 bases are TGTGCCTGGAGTAAGAAACAGGGGGGCCCCTACGAGCAGTACTTC.